Here is one TCR beta chain with its context. The assay was immunoSEQ multiplex PCR, and TCRdb's table has in-frame clones only and misses some. The sample consists of more than 250,000 clones, around 90% of them appearing once. These data belong to a study of blood T cell repertoires in COVID-19. Across the study: The origin of the acute and convalescent COVID-19 samples was the United States, Italy and Spain.

Germline V gene lookup returns CDR1 LNHDA and CDR2 SQIVND (reference sequence). J lost 7 bases, V lost 5 bases, and 5 bases had no gene match. This CDR3 contains 13 residues. V is TRBV19 and J is TRBJ2-5; 9 nucleotides match TRBD1. Sequencing input: peripheral blood. This sequence originates from a man in his forties or fifties with active or convalescent COVID-19. CDR3 in amino acids: CASSGTGSGTQYF. In nucleotides, the CDR3 is TGTGCCAGTAGTGGGACAGGGTCGGGGACCCAGTACTTC.